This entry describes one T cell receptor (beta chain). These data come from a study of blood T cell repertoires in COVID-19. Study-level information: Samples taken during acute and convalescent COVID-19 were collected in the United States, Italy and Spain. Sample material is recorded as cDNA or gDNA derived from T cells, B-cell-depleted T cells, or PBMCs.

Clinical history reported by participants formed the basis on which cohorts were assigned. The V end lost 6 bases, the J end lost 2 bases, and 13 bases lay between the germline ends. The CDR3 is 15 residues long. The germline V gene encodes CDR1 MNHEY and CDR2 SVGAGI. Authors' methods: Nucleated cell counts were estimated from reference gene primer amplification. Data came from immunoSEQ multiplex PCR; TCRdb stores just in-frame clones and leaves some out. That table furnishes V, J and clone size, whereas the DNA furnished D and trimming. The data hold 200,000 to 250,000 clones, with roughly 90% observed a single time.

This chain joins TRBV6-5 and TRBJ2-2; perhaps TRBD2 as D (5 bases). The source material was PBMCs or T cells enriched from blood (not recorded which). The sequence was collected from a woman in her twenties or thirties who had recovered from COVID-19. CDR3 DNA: TGTGCCAGCAGACCACCCGGACTTAACACCGGGGAGCTGTTTTTT. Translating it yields CASRPPGLNTGELFF.